These T cell receptor beta chains were read from a single sample in a study of control samples from healthy donors and cancer patients. Data came from immunoSEQ multiplex PCR; TCRdb stores just in-frame clones and leaves some out. The data contain about 160,000 clones, 90% to 95% of them seen just once; the ten biggest clones take up about 8.5%. Sample: blood. The origin of the receptors is a middle-aged woman in good health. Both conserved end residues are part of each CDR3. A D gene is named only where the DNA matches it firmly. Clone size is stated in some rows and not others, as once, few, many or a class when expanded.

size	D	V	J	CDR3	DNA
.	.	TRBV7-2	TRBJ1-1	CASSLGRLNTEAFF	TGTGCCAGCAGCTTAGGGCGGCTCAACACTGAAGCTTTCTTT
.	TRBD1	TRBV28	TRBJ1-1	CAIGDSNTEAFF	TGTGCCATCGGGGACAGCAACACTGAAGCTTTCTTT
.	TRBD2	TRBV9	TRBJ2-7	CASSPSGTNPYQYF	TGTGCCAGCAGCCCATCCGGGACTAACCCATACCAGTACTTC
.	.	TRBV10-3	TRBJ2-2	CAISGTDIRVELFF	TGTGCCATCAGTGGAACGGACATTCGGGTGGAGCTGTTTTTT
.	.	TRBV7-2	TRBJ1-1	CASSLQQGTEAFF	TGTGCCAGCAGCTTACAACAGGGAACTGAAGCTTTCTTT
.	TRBD1	TRBV10-1	TRBJ1-6	CASSVTGNDSPLHF	TGCGCCAGCAGTGTGACAGGGAACGATTCACCCCTCCACTTT
.	.	TRBV19	TRBJ1-6	CASKTAPNSPLHF	TGTGCCAGTAAGACAGCACCTAATTCACCCCTCCACTTT
once	.	TRBV15	TRBJ2-5	CATSISSYLQETQYF	TGTGCCACCAGCATCTCTAGCTACCTCCAAGAGACCCAGTACTTC
.	TRBD1	TRBV19	TRBJ2-2	CASSQGQGTGELFF	TGTGCCAGTAGTCAGGGACAGGGGACCGGGGAGCTGTTTTTT
.	.	TRBV5-6	TRBJ1-6	CASSLANSPLHF	TGTGCCAGCAGCTTGGCTAATTCACCCCTCCACTTT
.	TRBD1	TRBV4-2	TRBJ1-1	CASSDGTGEAFF	TGTGCCAGCAGCGACGGGACAGGGGAAGCTTTCTTT
once	.	TRBV12-3/TRBV12-4	TRBJ2-2	CASSGIGELFF	TGTGCCAGCAGCGGTATCGGGGAGCTGTTTTTT
.	TRBD2	TRBV7-9	TRBJ2-3	CASSLVSGSITDTQYF	TGTGCCAGCAGCTTAGTTAGCGGGAGCATCACAGATACGCAGTATTTT
.	.	TRBV5-1	TRBJ2-3	CASSTGSTDTQYF	TGCGCCAGCAGTACAGGAAGCACAGATACGCAGTATTTT
once	.	TRBV19	TRBJ1-1	CASSPTRNTEAFF	TGTGCCAGTAGTCCGACTAGGAACACTGAAGCTTTCTTT
.	.	TRBV18	TRBJ2-1	CASSPPWNRVRGEQFF	TGTGCCAGCTCACCACCGTGGAACAGGGTACGGGGTGAGCAGTTCTTC